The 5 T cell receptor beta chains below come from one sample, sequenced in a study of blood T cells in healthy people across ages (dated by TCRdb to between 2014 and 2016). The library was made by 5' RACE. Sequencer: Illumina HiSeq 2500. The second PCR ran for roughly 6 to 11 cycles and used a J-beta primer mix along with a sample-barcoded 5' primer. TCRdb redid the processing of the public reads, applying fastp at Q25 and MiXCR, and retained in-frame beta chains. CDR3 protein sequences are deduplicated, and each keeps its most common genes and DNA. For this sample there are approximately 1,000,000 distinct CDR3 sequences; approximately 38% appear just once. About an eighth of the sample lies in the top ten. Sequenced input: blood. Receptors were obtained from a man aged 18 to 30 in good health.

CDR3 protein: CASSFRATNHPNQPQHF. The CDR3 DNA is TGTGCCAGCAGCTTCCGGGCCACAAACCATCCTAATCAGCCCCAGCATTTT. The gene calls are TRBV7-9 and TRBJ1-5; D remains unclear. Germline CDR1 reads SEHNR; CDR2 reads FQNEAQ (reference sequence). This CDR3 has 17 residues. V gave up 3 bases and J gave up 4 bases, with 19 bases separating them.

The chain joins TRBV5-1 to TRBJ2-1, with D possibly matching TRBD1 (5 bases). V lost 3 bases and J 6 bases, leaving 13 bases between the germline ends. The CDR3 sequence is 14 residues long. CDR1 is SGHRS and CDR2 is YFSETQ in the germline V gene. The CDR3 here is CASSWGERGNEQFF. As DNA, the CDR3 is TGCGCCAGCAGCTGGGGTGAAAGGGGCAATGAGCAGTTCTTC.

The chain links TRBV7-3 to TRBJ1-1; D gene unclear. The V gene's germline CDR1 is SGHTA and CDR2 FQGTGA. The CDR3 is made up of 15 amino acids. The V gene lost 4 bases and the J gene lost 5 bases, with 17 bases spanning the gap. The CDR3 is CASSSSTQGTTEAFF. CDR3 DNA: TGTGCCAGCAGCTCCTCCACACAAGGAACGACTGAAGCTTTCTTT.

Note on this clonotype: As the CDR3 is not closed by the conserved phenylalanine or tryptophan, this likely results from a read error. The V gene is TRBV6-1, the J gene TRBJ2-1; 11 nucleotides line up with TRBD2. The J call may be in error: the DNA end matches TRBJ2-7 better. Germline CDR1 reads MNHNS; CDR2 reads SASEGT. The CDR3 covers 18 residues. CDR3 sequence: CASKTPGTSGLMYNEQYY. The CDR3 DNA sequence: TGTGCCAGCAAGACACCAGGGACTAGCGGTCTCATGTACAATGAGCAGTACTAC.

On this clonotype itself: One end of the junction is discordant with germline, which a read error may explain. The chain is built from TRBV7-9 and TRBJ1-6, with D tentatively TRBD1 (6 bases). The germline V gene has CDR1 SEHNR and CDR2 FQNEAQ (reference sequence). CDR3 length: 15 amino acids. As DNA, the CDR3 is TGCGCCAGCAGCATCCGGACAGACGTAAATTCACCCCTCCACTTT. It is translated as CASSIRTDVNSPLHF.